The clone carrying this TCR beta chain has just a few counts. This entry is derived from a study of T-cell memory formation after mild COVID-19. TCRdb recomputed calls from the 5' RACE reads with MiXCR, one row per CDR3 protein. The data contain roughly 260,000 distinct CDR3 sequences, 15% to 20% of them seen just once; the ten biggest clones take up approximately 3.4%. Trimming cost V 4 bases and J 0 bases; bases outside gene matches: 9. Germline V lookup: CDR1 SGHDN, CDR2 FVKESK. CDR3 length: 19 amino acids. The gene calls are TRBV14 and TRBJ1-4, with TRBD1 matching 12 bases. Source material: PBMCs or a T cell subset sorted from them (not recorded which). This receptor was taken from a man between 18 and 29 years old who had mild COVID-19 (a few samples of this study predate the infection). Cell type and time point are not known. The CDR3 DNA sequence: TGTGCCAGCAGCCCGGCTCCGGGACAGGGGGCTGCAACTAATGAAAAACTGTTTTTT. This translates into CASSPAPGQGAATNEKLFF. Combining the CDR3 with reference TRBV14 and TRBJ1-4 gives the whole variable domain EAGVTQFPSHSVIEKGQTVTLRCDPISGHDNLYWYRRVMGKEIKFLLHFVKESKQDESGMPNNRFLAERTGGTYSTLKVQPAELEDSGVYFCASSPAPGQGAATNEKLFFGSGTQLSVL.